The T cell receptor (beta chain) described here comes from a study of cytomegalovirus exposure and HLA in healthy donors. In regard to this clone: Its specificity is unknown.

Study results and limitations: Later analysis found that TCR beta chains associated with HLA were more clonally expanded than other, equally common chains. For presence/absence analyses, sequencing depth was assumed to be roughly uniform across donors.

PCR was performed using 60 Vbeta and 13 Jbeta primers. Sequencing was performed with immunoSEQ multiplex PCR; in TCRdb, only in-frame clones are kept and a portion is missing. The data contain 150,000 to 200,000 clones, 75% to 90% of them singletons. The CDR3 totals 13 residues. With 10 bases removed from V and 9 bases from J, the gap between germline ends came to 21 bases. Sequenced input: PBMCs. This sequence was found in a girl between 10 and 17 years old in good health and CMV-seropositive. This sequence joins TRBV23-1 and TRBJ1-1; D gene ambiguous. TRBV23-1 falls under the ORF class, with uncertain function. CDR3 in amino acids: CANPTRPAIKAFF. As DNA, the CDR3 is TGCGCCAACCCAACGAGGCCAGCGATTAAAGCTTTCTTT.